This TCR beta chain originates from a study of CD8 T cells in ankylosing spondylitis. In its sample, this clonotype was seen many times. TCRdb ran MiXCR on the 5' RACE reads and lists one entry per CDR3 protein. This sample yields about 250,000 distinct CDR3 sequences, of which 8% to 10% are seen a single time; more than 4.5% belongs to the top ten. The germline V gene encodes CDR1 DFQATT and CDR2 SNEGSKA (reference sequence). The length of the CDR3 is 13 residues. V shed 5 bases and J shed 1 base, with 8 bases lying between them. The TCR originated in a female donor with ankylosing spondylitis or in good health (not recorded which). This chain connects TRBV20-1 to TRBJ2-2, with no clear D. Sequenced input: blood, either unsorted or a sorted T cell fraction (not recorded which). The CDR3 is CSAQYRNTGELFF. The CDR3 DNA reads TGCAGTGCTCAGTACAGGAACACCGGGGAGCTGTTTTTT.